The clone carrying this T cell receptor (beta chain) was seen just once. This specimen comes from a study of CD8+ T cells in alopecia areata. It was cDNA, reverse transcribed from extracted RNA, that served as the sequencing template. The data were produced by immunoSEQ multiplex PCR, yet TCRdb's version contains in-frame clones alone and is incomplete. Altogether around 190,000 clones are present, roughly 50% being singletons, with the ten largest covering 4.5% to 6%. The germline gives CDR1 MGHDK, CDR2 SYGVNS. The CDR3 extends over 15 amino acids. V lost 1 base, J lost 3 bases, and 12 bases lay in between. PBMCs served as the source from which CD4+ and CD8+ T cells were sorted.

This rearrangement joins TRBV25-1 to TRBJ1-1, with a weak D call TRBD1 (5 bases). Specimen: CD8+ T cells sorted from blood. The clonotype was recovered from a human donor in good health. The CDR3 region has the DNA TGTGCCAGCAGTGAATCGGCCAGGGCGTACACTGAAGCTTTCTTT. Protein: CASSESARAYTEAFF.